Below are 30 T cell receptor beta chains sequenced from a single sample in a study of T cell changes during pregnancy in multiple sclerosis. Assay used: immunoSEQ multiplex PCR; TCRdb lists only in-frame clones, some missing. The sample records about 59,000 clones, roughly 89% being singletons. Material for sequencing was peripheral blood from another person, used as feeder cells. The receptors were sampled from a human donor whose cells served as feeder cells for cultures in a pregnancy study.

The chain recombines TRBV6-5 with TRBJ2-5; D is unresolved. The CDR3 length is 14 residues. Germline CDR1 MNHEY, CDR2 SVGAGI. Trimming shortened V by 2 bases and J by 1 base, and 8 bases separated the two germline ends. The CDR3 nucleotides read TGTGCCAGCAGTTACGGCGCGATCCAAGAGACCCAGTACTTC. This codes for CASSYGAIQETQYF.

This clone came up once. The rearrangement links TRBV4-3 to TRBJ2-5; no reliable D call. CDR3 length equals 14 residues. The germline gives CDR1 LGHNA, CDR2 YSLEER. V was clipped by 1 base and J by 1 base, with 7 bases between them. The CDR3, as DNA: TGCGCCAGCAGCCAAGGCCCATTCCAAGAGACCCAGTACTTC. Its translation is CASSQGPFQETQYF.

The chain links TRBV9 to TRBJ1-1, with D hard to call. CDR1 and CDR2 from the germline V gene are SGDLS and YYNGEE. The CDR3 has 14 amino acids. V gave up 3 bases and J gave up 2 bases, with 11 bases separating them. In DNA form, the CDR3 reads TGTGCCAGCAGCGCCCGATCCTACAACACTGAAGCTTTCTTT. Translated: CASSARSYNTEAFF.

This sequence joins TRBV11-3 and TRBJ2-1; TRBD2 matches at 9 bases. V dropped 4 bases and J dropped 5; count of bases not matched to a gene: 3. The CDR3 consists of 14 residues. Germline loops: CDR1 SGHNT, CDR2 YENEEA. CDR3 sequence (DNA): TGTGCCAGCAGCTCGCGGGGGGGCCACAATGAGCAGTTCTTC. It translates to CASSSRGGHNEQFF.

The DNA for the CDR3 is TGTGCCAGCAGCTTAGGGAGCCAAAACTATGGCTACACCTTC. It encodes CASSLGSQNYGYTF. V and J are TRBV7-2 and TRBJ1-2; D is uncertain. The germline V gene has CDR1 SGHTA and CDR2 FQGNSA. The CDR3 is 14 residues long. Trimming took 1 base from V and 2 from J, leaving 8 bases between them.

As regards this clone: Its ends do not fully match the called genes, so a read error is possible. The V and J genes are TRBV7-2 and TRBJ2-3; 10 bases line up with TRBD2. The germline V gene encodes CDR1 SGHTA and CDR2 FQGNSA. CDR3 length equals 14 residues. The CDR3 region is CASSLAGATDTQYF. In nucleotides, the CDR3 is TGTGCCAGCAGCCTAGCGGGAGCAACAGATACGCAGTATTTT.

The CDR3 reads CASSLGTGQGYTF. CDR3 coding DNA: TGTGCCAGCTCACTCGGGACAGGTCAGGGCTACACCTTC. This chain uses TRBV18 with TRBJ1-2; 8 nucleotides align to TRBD1. The CDR3 loop spans 13 amino acids. Germline trimming cut 4 bases from V and 8 bases from J; bases unmatched to any gene: 6. Germline V gives CDR1 KGHSH, CDR2 LQKENI.

The V and J genes are TRBV5-1 and TRBJ1-2; weak D call: TRBD1 (5 bases). This CDR3 has 14 amino acids. The V gene lost 4 bases and the J gene lost 6 bases, with 16 bases spanning the gap. Germline CDR1 and CDR2: SGHRS and YFSETQ. This chain's CDR3 is CASSPRPDSHGYTF. CDR3 coding DNA: TGCGCCAGCAGCCCGAGACCCGACAGCCATGGCTACACCTTC.

The genes are TRBV28 and TRBJ1-3; the D gene is possibly TRBD1 (5 bases). CDR1 is MDHEN, CDR2 SYDVKM, per germline. This CDR3 has 13 residues. With 8 bases removed from V and 0 bases from J, the gap between germline ends came to 8 bases. CDR3 DNA sequence: TGTGCCAGCCACAGGACCTCTGGAAACACCATATATTTT. Translation: CASHRTSGNTIYF.

This sequence joins TRBV7-3 and TRBJ2-2; tentative D call: TRBD2 (7 bases). Between the trimmed V and J ends, which lost 5 bases and 2 bases, there was a span of 21 bases. The CDR3 is 18 amino acids. Germline V gene data show CDR1 as SGHTA and CDR2 as FQGTGA. The CDR3 sequence: CASSPWARGALNTGELFF. CDR3 sequence (DNA): TGTGCCAGCAGCCCGTGGGCACGGGGGGCCCTAAACACCGGGGAGCTGTTTTTT.

The CDR3 loop reads CASKTSGEQNTEAFF. In DNA form, the CDR3 reads TGTGCCAGTAAAACCAGTGGGGAGCAGAACACTGAAGCTTTCTTT. The chain employs TRBV19 and TRBJ1-1, with D unresolved. CDR3 size: 15 residues. V shed 7 bases and J shed 1 base, with 16 bases lying between them. Per germline, CDR1 LNHDA and CDR2 SQIVND (reference sequence).

This rearrangement joins TRBV27 to TRBJ2-5, with TRBD2 identical over 12 bases. After removal of 4 bases from V and 2 bases from J, the junction contained 8 bases not matched to a gene. The germline V gene encodes CDR1 MNHEY and CDR2 SMNVEV (reference sequence). The CDR3 extends over 17 amino acids. DNA of the CDR3: TGTGCCAGCAGTTCCAAACTAGCGGGAGGACTACAAGAGACCCAGTACTTC. Translated, it gives CASSSKLAGGLQETQYF.

The genes are TRBV7-3 and TRBJ2-1; D is possibly TRBD2 (6 bases). Germline CDR1 SGHTA, CDR2 FQGTGA. The CDR3 runs to 14 residues. V was pared by 3 bases and J by 7 bases, with 13 bases between. As DNA, the CDR3 is TGTGCCAGCAGCTTGGGAGGCTCGGGAAATGAGCAGTTCTTC. Protein: CASSLGGSGNEQFF.

The chain links TRBV27 to TRBJ1-6; D not resolved. Germline assignment: CDR1 MNHEY and CDR2 SMNVEV (reference sequence). V shed 1 base and J shed 7 bases, with 2 bases lying between them. This CDR3 region has 12 residues. The CDR3 spells CASSLYNSPLHF. In DNA form, the CDR3 reads TGTGCCAGCAGTTTATACAATTCACCCCTCCACTTT.

The CDR3 loop reads CASSRDRNYGYTF. The CDR3 DNA follows: TGTGCCAGCAGCCGGGACAGGAACTATGGCTACACCTTC. This chain uses TRBV28 with TRBJ1-2; 8 bases agree with TRBD1. V was clipped by 6 bases and J by 2 bases; unmatched bases: 2. The CDR3 is 13 amino acids. CDR1 MDHEN and CDR2 SYDVKM come from the germline V gene.

CDR3: CSARAGDIQYF. CDR3 bases: TGCAGTGCTAGAGCGGGGGACATTCAGTACTTC. The chain uses TRBV20-1 and TRBJ2-4; possible D gene TRBD2, 6 bases. Trimming cost V 1 base and J 8 bases, with 6 bases left between them. CDR1 and CDR2 (germline): DFQATT, SNEGSKA (reference sequence). The CDR3 extends over 11 amino acids.

This clone was found a few times. As DNA, the CDR3 is TGTGCCAGCGTACCCACAGGGGGCATTGGGTATGGCTACACCTTC. Protein sequence: CASVPTGGIGYGYTF. The chain is built from TRBV2 and TRBJ1-2, with TRBD1 matching over 9 bases. The CDR3 spans 15 residues. The junction had 12 bases not matched to a gene; V was cut back by 8 bases and J by 5 bases. Looked up from germline, CDR1 is SNHLY and CDR2 is FYNNEI. Supplemented by reference TRBV2 and TRBJ1-2, the full variable domain reads EPEVTQTPSHQVTQMGQEVILRCVPISNHLYFYWYRQILGQKVEFLVSFYNNEISEKSEIFDDQFSVERPDGSNFTLKIRSTKLEDSAMYFCASVPTGGIGYGYTFGSGTRLTVV.

The chain links TRBV29-1 to TRBJ2-1, with TRBD1 as a possible D gene (6 bases). From germline, CDR1 is SQVTM and CDR2 ANQGSEA. The V gene lost 8 bases and the J gene lost 4 bases, with 15 bases spanning the gap. This CDR3 has 13 amino acids. In DNA form, the CDR3 reads TGCAGCTGTGGAGGACAGCCTTACAATGAGCAGTTCTTC. Translation gives CSCGGQPYNEQFF.

This rearrangement joins TRBV6-1 to TRBJ1-4; maybe TRBD1 (6 bases). Germline V gene lookup returns CDR1 MNHNS and CDR2 SASEGT. This CDR3 comprises 15 residues. Trimming left V 4 bases short and J 4 bases short, with 13 bases between. The CDR3 reads CASSGSLQGNEKLFF. The CDR3 nucleotides are TGTGCCAGCAGTGGGTCCTTACAGGGTAATGAAAAACTGTTTTTT.

V and J are TRBV7-2 and TRBJ1-5, with D tentatively TRBD1 (6 bases). Germline V gene data show CDR1 as SGHTA and CDR2 as FQGNSA. This CDR3 comprises 14 residues. V was pared by 7 bases and J by 5 bases, with 15 bases between. The chain's CDR3 is CASTEGQGYQPQHF. CDR3 sequence (DNA): TGTGCCAGCACCGAGGGGCAGGGGTATCAGCCCCAGCATTTT. The full variable domain, its missing parts supplied by reference TRBV7-2 and TRBJ1-5, is GAGVSQSPSNKVTEKGKDVELRCDPISGHTALYWYRQSLGQGLEFLIYFQGNSAPDKSGLPSDRFSAERTGGSVSTLTIQRTQQEDSAVYLCASTEGQGYQPQHFGDGTRLSIL.

This clone was detected a few times. V usage is TRBV18 and J usage is TRBJ2-3, with unresolved D. The CDR3 covers 13 residues. Germline lookup yields CDR1 KGHSH and CDR2 LQKENI. V lost 3 bases and J lost 2, with 6 bases in between. Here the CDR3 DNA reads TGTGCCAGCTCACCTAGGGCCACAGATACGCAGTATTTT. Protein sequence: CASSPRATDTQYF.

This clone appeared once. This chain links TRBV5-1 with TRBJ1-1; unclear D gene. The V end was cut by 0 bases, the J end by 1 base, with 7 bases between. The CDR3 is 14 amino acids. In germline, CDR1 is SGHRS, CDR2 YFSETQ. CDR3 sequence: CASSLAGANTEAFF. CDR3 nucleotide sequence: TGCGCCAGCAGCTTGGCTGGAGCGAACACTGAAGCTTTCTTT.

V gene TRBV4-2 combines with J gene TRBJ1-6; weak D call: TRBD1 (5 bases). V lost 0 bases and J lost 1, with 7 bases in between. This CDR3 comprises 16 residues. Looked up from germline, CDR1 is LGHNA and CDR2 is YNFKEQ. CDR3 sequence (DNA): TGTGCCAGCAGCCAAGACAGGGCTTCCTATAATTCACCCCTCCACTTT. This codes for CASSQDRASYNSPLHF.

V and J are TRBV7-2 and TRBJ1-6; D is unclear. V was trimmed by 2 bases and J by 2 bases, leaving 13 bases between them. CDR1 is SGHTA, CDR2 FQGNSA, per germline. The CDR3 contains 17 residues. The CDR3 bases are TGTGCCAGCAGCTTAAGGCCCAGAAATACCTATAATTCACCCCTCCACTTT. It specifies CASSLRPRNTYNSPLHF.

This chain connects TRBV7-2 to TRBJ2-7; TRBD1 or TRBD2 may be the D gene (6 bases each). V shed 1 base and J shed 2 bases, with 9 bases lying between them. CDR1 and CDR2 (germline): SGHTA, FQGNSA. The CDR3 length is 14 residues. CDR3 region: CASSLGGAPYEQYF. The CDR3 DNA reads as TGTGCCAGCAGCTTAGGGGGGGCCCCCTACGAGCAGTACTTC.

The V call is TRBV11-2, the J call TRBJ1-2; 8 nucleotides align to TRBD1. CDR3 size: 15 residues. Germline V lookup: CDR1 SGHAT, CDR2 FQNNGV. V was pared by 5 bases and J by 5 bases, with 10 bases of the junction left unmatched. The CDR3 sequence: CASSPDRGRGYGYTF. CDR3 nucleotide sequence: TGTGCCAGCAGCCCCGACAGGGGCCGGGGGTATGGCTACACCTTC.

V usage is TRBV7-9 and J usage is TRBJ2-1, with 7 bases aligning to TRBD1. This CDR3 region has 16 residues. The V segment lost 4 bases and the J segment 5 bases; nucleotides outside the gene matches: 11. Germline CDR1 and CDR2: SEHNR and FQNEAQ (reference sequence). The CDR3: CASSSRDRDRNNEQFF. The CDR3, as DNA: TGTGCCAGCAGCTCCCGTGACAGGGATCGTAACAATGAGCAGTTCTTC.

V and J are TRBV2 and TRBJ1-5; tentative D call: TRBD1 (5 bases). CDR3 length: 12 residues. V was pared by 7 bases and J by 8 bases, with 12 bases between. In germline, CDR1 is SNHLY, CDR2 FYNNEI. CDR3 loop: CASKGSGKPQHF. The DNA of the CDR3 is TGTGCCAGCAAGGGGAGTGGCAAGCCCCAGCATTTT.

The gene calls are TRBV7-3 and TRBJ2-7; 15 nucleotides match TRBD2. Losses at the gene ends were 8 bases for V and 0 bases for J; bases not matched to a gene: 11. Germline V gene sequence: CDR1 SGHTA, CDR2 FQGTGA. The length of the CDR3 is 18 residues. The chain's CDR3 is CASAPGTSGRQSSYEQYF. The CDR3 DNA sequence: TGTGCCAGCGCCCCCGGGACTAGCGGGAGGCAAAGCTCCTACGAGCAGTACTTC. Filled out from reference TRBV7-3 and TRBJ2-7, the complete variable domain reads GAGVSQTPSNKVTEKGKYVELRCDPISGHTALYWYRQSLGQGPEFLIYFQGTGAADDSGLPNDRFFAVRPEGSVSTLKIQRTERGDSAVYLCASAPGTSGRQSSYEQYFGPGTRLTVT.

V gene TRBV7-9 combines with J gene TRBJ1-1; D unresolved. The length of the CDR3 is 15 residues. CDR1 is SEHNR, CDR2 FQNEAQ, per germline (reference sequence). Deletions cut 8 bases from V and 0 bases from J, with 16 bases between. This CDR3 is CASLRSTDMNTEAFF. For the CDR3, the DNA is TGTGCCAGCTTGCGGTCAACAGACATGAACACTGAAGCTTTCTTT.